The 20 T cell receptor beta chains in this list originate from one sample, sequenced in a study of technical replicates of blood from a handful of donors. Measured with immunoSEQ multiplex PCR; TCRdb has only the in-frame clones, and not every one. The sample lists some 70,000 clones, about 97% seen once, with under 0.3% in the top ten. Sample: T cells isolated from PBMCs. The receptors stem from a human donor in good health.

The V call is TRBV27, the J call TRBJ1-2, with D possibly matching TRBD1 (6 bases). This CDR3 is 13 amino acids long. The V gene's germline CDR1 is MNHEY and CDR2 SMNVEV (reference sequence). Trimming removed 3 bases at V and 9 bases at J, with 14 bases between. CDR3 in amino acids: CASSFQKQGSYTF. The CDR3 DNA is TGTGCCAGCAGTTTCCAAAAACAGGGTAGCTACACCTTC.

The V and J genes are TRBV30 and TRBJ1-4; no firm D call. The CDR3 totals 13 residues. V lost 6 bases to trimming and J lost 0 bases, with 8 bases between them. Germline V CDR1 and CDR2: GTSNPN, SVGIG (reference sequence). CDR3 in amino acids: CACNFATNEKLFF. The CDR3 bases are TGTGCCTGCAACTTTGCAACTAATGAAAAACTGTTTTTT.

This clone was seen only a few times. The rearrangement uses TRBV11-3 and TRBJ1-3; D unclear. Germline lookup yields CDR1 SGHNT and CDR2 YENEEA. The V and J ends lost 10 bases and 0 bases respectively, with 10 bases between them. The CDR3 totals 13 residues. CDR3: CAIEGDSGNTIYF. The CDR3 bases are TGTGCCATCGAGGGTGACTCTGGAAACACCATATATTTT. Complete variable domain (other parts from reference TRBV11-3 and TRBJ1-3): EAGVVQSPRYKIIEKKQPVAFWCNPISGHNTLYWYLQNLGQGPELLIRYENEEAVDDSQLPKDRFSAERLKGVDSTLKIQPAELGDSAVYLCAIEGDSGNTIYFGEGSWLTVV.

In DNA form, the CDR3 reads TGTGCCAGCAGCTTAAGCCAGGGTTTAGGCGAGACCCAGTACTTC. This sequence encodes CASSLSQGLGETQYF. The rearrangement uses TRBV11-1 and TRBJ2-5; D is perhaps TRBD1 (5 bases). Looked up from germline, CDR1 is SGHAT and CDR2 is FQDESV (reference sequence). This CDR3 is 15 amino acids long. V was cut by 2 bases and J by 5 bases, with 15 bases left in between.

The rearrangement joins TRBV5-6 to TRBJ2-7; D not resolved. Trimming took off 1 base at V and 3 bases at J, with 8 bases between the two ends. Germline values: CDR1 SGHDT, CDR2 YYEEEE. This CDR3 contains 13 residues. CDR3 nucleotides: TGTGCCAGCAGCTTGACAGCTATCTACGAGCAGTACTTC. Its protein product is CASSLTAIYEQYF.

The chain couples TRBV2 to TRBJ2-1; 12 nucleotides agree with TRBD2. The junction had 4 bases not matched to a gene; V was cut back by 2 bases and J by 5 bases. This CDR3 has 16 residues. Germline V gene sequence: CDR1 SNHLY, CDR2 FYNNEI. The CDR3 DNA reads TGTGCCAGCAGTGAATGGACTAGCGGGGTAGACAATGAGCAGTTCTTC. Translated, it gives CASSEWTSGVDNEQFF.

In its sample, this clone was seen a few times. Other DNA sequences from this sample encode an identical CDR3 as well. V gene TRBV5-1 combines with J gene TRBJ2-1, with TRBD2 identical over 13 bases. With 4 bases clipped from V and 1 base from J, the junction kept 2 bases outside the gene matches. The V gene's germline CDR1 is SGHRS and CDR2 YFSETQ. The CDR3 extends over 16 amino acids. CDR3 sequence: CASSRTSGSSYNEQFF. The CDR3 nucleotides are TGCGCCAGCAGCAGGACTAGCGGGAGTTCCTACAATGAGCAGTTCTTC.

V is TRBV7-2 and J is TRBJ1-1, with D maybe TRBD1 (6 bases). The CDR3 has 14 amino acids. Germline CDR1 SGHTA, CDR2 FQGNSA. V lost 5 bases and J lost 1, with 11 bases in between. DNA of the CDR3: TGTGCCAGCAGCAAATTACAGGGGAACACTGAAGCTTTCTTT. Its protein product is CASSKLQGNTEAFF.

V gene TRBV19 combines with J gene TRBJ2-7; D unresolved. This CDR3 is 14 amino acids long. The ends were cut back, 5 bases at V and 3 bases at J, with 14 bases in the middle. Per the germline V gene, CDR1 is LNHDA and CDR2 is SQIVND (reference sequence). The CDR3 coding sequence is TGTGCCAGTAGTTCCCTGGGCTCCCTCTACGAGCAGTACTTC. Translation gives CASSSLGSLYEQYF.

This clone is a singleton in its sample. At one boundary the junction diverges from the germline segment, which might be a read error. The V call is TRBV7-8, the J call TRBJ2-7; maybe TRBD2 (6 bases). CDR1 and CDR2 from the germline V gene are SGHVS and FQNEAQ. The CDR3 consists of 14 residues. CDR3 amino acids: CASSLATSSYEQYF. Written as DNA, the CDR3 is TGTGCCAGCAGCCTAGCGACTAGCTCCTACGAGCAGTACTTC.

This rearrangement joins TRBV20-1 to TRBJ2-7, with D uncertain. The CDR3 covers 11 residues. Trimming shortened V by 0 bases and J by 4 bases, and 4 bases separated the two germline ends. In germline, CDR1 is DFQATT, CDR2 SNEGSKA (reference sequence). The CDR3 spells CSARDKYEQYF. CDR3 DNA sequence: TGCAGTGCTAGAGATAAATACGAGCAGTACTTC.

This clone was seen a single time. The gene calls are TRBV4-1 and TRBJ2-6, with 7 bases lining up with TRBD1. Germline trimming cut 4 bases from V and 0 bases from J; bases unmatched to any gene: 9. Germline V gene lookup returns CDR1 MGHRA and CDR2 YSYEKL. This CDR3 region has 18 residues. For the CDR3, the DNA is TGCGCCAGCAGCCCCTACCCGACAGGGATCTCTGGGGCCAACGTCCTGACTTTC. As protein: CASSPYPTGISGANVLTF.

The chain couples TRBV19 to TRBJ2-7; D is possibly TRBD2 (5 bases). The V end lost 5 bases, the J end lost 5 bases, and 10 bases lay between the germline ends. This CDR3 region has 12 residues. Germline-derived CDR1 and CDR2 are LNHDA and SQIVND (reference sequence). This chain's CDR3 is CASSPGFHEQYF. In DNA, the CDR3 is TGTGCCAGTAGTCCGGGGTTCCACGAGCAGTACTTC.

For the CDR3, the DNA is TGTGCCAGCAGTGAATCTCTCGGGCAGGGGTTGCGAGAGCAGTACTTC. The encoded protein is CASSESLGQGLREQYF. The chain uses TRBV6-1 and TRBJ2-7, with D possibly matching TRBD1 (6 bases). CDR3 size: 16 residues. Germline CDR1 reads MNHNS; CDR2 reads SASEGT. The V and J ends lost 2 bases and 7 bases respectively, with 21 bases between them.

The chain combines TRBV10-3 with TRBJ1-1, with D maybe TRBD1 (5 bases). The CDR3 has 14 amino acids. The germline V and J ends were trimmed by 8 bases and 3 bases, with 16 bases remaining between them. Per germline, CDR1 ENHRY and CDR2 SYGVKD. CDR3 in amino acids: CAILGGALDTEAFF. CDR3 nucleotides: TGTGCCATCCTGGGGGGAGCCCTTGACACTGAAGCTTTCTTT.

V gene TRBV11-3 combines with J gene TRBJ1-3; 7 bases are a match to TRBD1. This CDR3 comprises 16 residues. Germline loops: CDR1 SGHNT, CDR2 YENEEA. Unmatched junction bases numbered 14, after V lost 5 bases and J lost 7 bases. CDR3 residues: CASSADPGQTGNTIYF. DNA for the CDR3: TGTGCCAGCAGCGCAGACCCGGGACAGACCGGGAACACCATATATTTT.

The V and J genes are TRBV2 and TRBJ1-1, with D possibly being TRBD1 (5 bases). Germline-derived CDR1 and CDR2 are SNHLY and FYNNEI. Trimming pared 5 bases from V and 0 bases from J, leaving 7 bases between. The CDR3 runs to 13 residues. The CDR3 nucleotides read TGTGCCAGCAGTTACAGGTTGAACACTGAAGCTTTCTTT. This codes for CASSYRLNTEAFF.

The rearrangement uses TRBV27 and TRBJ2-3; the match to TRBD2 covers 9 bases. Losses at the gene ends were 3 bases for V and 3 bases for J; bases not matched to a gene: 7. The CDR3 is 16 amino acids. Per germline, CDR1 MNHEY and CDR2 SMNVEV (reference sequence). DNA of the CDR3: TGTGCCAGCAGTTTCGGGCGCCTAGCGGGAACAGATACGCAGTATTTT. Its protein product is CASSFGRLAGTDTQYF.

The V call is TRBV6-5, the J call TRBJ1-2; possible D gene TRBD1, 6 bases. The CDR3 extends over 12 amino acids. CDR1 and CDR2 (germline): MNHEY, SVGAGI. The V end lost 2 bases, the J end lost 8 bases, and 9 bases lay between the germline ends. As DNA, the CDR3 is TGTGCCAGCAGTTACGCAGGGGCAGGCTACACCTTC. The encoded protein is CASSYAGAGYTF.

V gene TRBV27 combines with J gene TRBJ2-3; 8 nucleotides match TRBD2. Trimming took 5 bases from V and 7 from J; bases not matched to a gene: 8. The CDR3 length is 14 residues. CDR1 MNHEY and CDR2 SMNVEV come from the germline V gene (reference sequence). The CDR3 region has the DNA TGTGCCAGCAGTAAACTAGCGGCCTTTCATACGCAGTATTTT. It is translated as CASSKLAAFHTQYF.